One and the same sample provided the 21 T cell receptor beta chains below, sequenced in a study of blood T cell repertoires in COVID-19. TCRdb's copy holds only in-frame clones and misses some; the assay was immunoSEQ multiplex PCR. Among about 160,000 clones listed, around three quarters were seen once. The material sequenced was peripheral blood. These receptors all stem from a man in his sixties with acute or convalescent COVID-19.

The chain carries TRBV18 and TRBJ2-7; no reliable D call. Trimming removed 6 bases from V and 0 bases from J, with 6 bases in between. CDR1 is KGHSH, CDR2 LQKENI, per germline. This CDR3 spans 12 amino acids. CDR3: CASSPSSYEQYF. In DNA form, the CDR3 reads TGTGCCAGCTCCCCTAGCTCCTACGAGCAGTACTTC.

The chain has TRBV11-3 and TRBJ2-2, with 8 bases identical to TRBD1. CDR1 and CDR2 from the germline V gene are SGHNT and YENEEA. Unmatched junction bases numbered 1, after V lost 1 base and J lost 6 bases. CDR3 length equals 14 residues. This chain's CDR3 is CASSLGDRSGELFF. For the CDR3, the DNA is TGTGCCAGCAGCTTAGGGGACAGGTCCGGGGAGCTGTTTTTT.

The V and J genes are TRBV28 and TRBJ1-4; D is perhaps TRBD1 (6 bases). The CDR3 length is 17 residues. Germline V lookup: CDR1 MDHEN, CDR2 SYDVKM. Trimming removed 6 bases at V and 4 bases at J, with 21 bases between. The chain's CDR3 is CASSTVRGGLINEKLFF. The CDR3 nucleotides are TGTGCCAGCAGCACAGTCCGGGGGGGCTTGATTAATGAAAAACTGTTTTTT.

The chain carries TRBV5-1 and TRBJ2-7; D might be TRBD1 (6 bases). Trimming took off 4 bases at V and 7 bases at J, with 21 bases between the two ends. This CDR3 comprises 15 residues. Germline V gives CDR1 SGHRS, CDR2 YFSETQ. The CDR3 sequence is CASSATGLVFEEQYF. The CDR3 DNA follows: TGCGCCAGCAGCGCAACAGGGTTAGTTTTCGAGGAGCAGTACTTC.

This clone was detected only once. The CDR3 nucleotides read TGTGCCTCGGGTGACACTGAAGCTTTCTTT. Translation: CASGDTEAFF. The chain employs TRBV2 and TRBJ1-1, with D uncertain. V gave up 11 bases and J gave up 3 bases, with 7 bases separating them. The germline V gene encodes CDR1 SNHLY and CDR2 FYNNEI. CDR3 length equals 10 residues.

The chain carries TRBV6-1 and TRBJ2-3; 12 bases map to TRBD2. The CDR3 is 15 amino acids. From germline, CDR1 is MNHNS and CDR2 SASEGT. J lost 4 bases, V lost 1 base, and 0 bases had no gene match. In DNA form, the CDR3 reads TGTGCCAGCAGTGAAGGGACTAGCGGGGCAGATACGCAGTATTTT. Protein: CASSEGTSGADTQYF.

This sequence joins TRBV27 and TRBJ1-2; 10 positions match TRBD1. J was trimmed by 10 bases and V by 3 bases; bases with no gene match: 5. CDR1 and CDR2 (germline): MNHEY, SMNVEV (reference sequence). CDR3 length: 13 residues. The CDR3: CASSFGQGGDYTF. The CDR3 coding sequence is TGTGCCAGCAGTTTCGGACAGGGGGGGGACTACACCTTC.

The table lists this clone with a few counts. The chain recombines TRBV11-2 with TRBJ1-1; D is undetermined. CDR1 and CDR2 (germline): SGHAT, FQNNGV. Trimming took off 5 bases at V and 1 base at J, with 11 bases between the two ends. The CDR3 extends over 14 amino acids. CDR3 DNA sequence: TGTGCCAGCAGCCCAACAGCGGGGAACACTGAAGCTTTCTTT. This encodes CASSPTAGNTEAFF. The full variable domain, its missing parts supplied by reference TRBV11-2 and TRBJ1-1, is EAGVAQSPRYKIIEKRQSVAFWCNPISGHATLYWYQQILGQGPKLLIQFQNNGVVDDSQLPKDRFSAERLKGVDSTLKIQPAKLEDSAVYLCASSPTAGNTEAFFGQGTRLTVV.

The chain recombines TRBV6-5 with TRBJ1-2; TRBD1 might be the D (6 bases). Trimming cost V 0 bases and J 7 bases, with 15 bases left between them. The CDR3 covers 15 residues. Germline CDR1 and CDR2: MNHEY and SVGAGI. The CDR3 DNA sequence: TGTGCCAGCAGTTACTCGACTCAGGGGCGAGGTGGCTACACCTTC. It codes for CASSYSTQGRGGYTF.

The CDR3 nucleotides are TGTGCCAGCAGCGTCTATGGCTCTGGAAACACCATATATTTT. It codes for CASSVYGSGNTIYF. The chain joins TRBV9 to TRBJ1-3; D call uncertain. Trimming took off 2 bases at V and 0 bases at J, with 6 bases between the two ends. Germline assignment: CDR1 SGDLS and CDR2 YYNGEE. The CDR3 is 14 amino acids.

The V and J genes are TRBV15 and TRBJ2-5; D is perhaps TRBD2 (6 bases). V lost 0 bases, J lost 4 bases, and 12 bases lay in between. Germline-derived CDR1 and CDR2 are LNHNV and YYDKDF (reference sequence). This CDR3 has 15 amino acids. The CDR3 region is CATSRDRDSGETQYF. The CDR3 region has the DNA TGTGCCACCAGCAGAGATAGGGACTCTGGAGAGACCCAGTACTTC.

The chain combines TRBV5-1 with TRBJ1-5, with a possible D match to TRBD1 (5 bases). V dropped 0 bases and J dropped 7 bases, with 11 bases sitting between them. Germline V gene data show CDR1 as SGHRS and CDR2 as YFSETQ. CDR3 length: 14 residues. The CDR3 region is CASSLGGGTQPQHF. Written as DNA, the CDR3 is TGCGCCAGCAGCTTGGGGGGGGGAACCCAGCCCCAGCATTTT.

The CDR3, as DNA: TGCGCCAGCAGCCAAGATCGAGAAGGGGCGGGGGGGACTAACTATGGCTACACCTTC. It codes for CASSQDREGAGGTNYGYTF. The V gene is TRBV4-3, the J gene TRBJ1-2; D may be TRBD1 (5 bases). Trimming cost V 0 bases and J 0 bases, with 20 bases left between them. Germline V gene lookup returns CDR1 LGHNA and CDR2 YSLEER. The CDR3 has 19 residues.

The chain joins TRBV4-2 to TRBJ2-5, with TRBD1 identical over 11 bases. Germline V gene sequence: CDR1 LGHNA, CDR2 YNFKEQ. The V and J ends lost 0 bases and 2 bases, in that order; junction bases with no gene match: 5. The CDR3 loop spans 17 amino acids. CDR3 DNA: TGTGCCAGCAGCCAAGATGGGACAGGGGGTACTCAAGAGACCCAGTACTTC. Amino acid sequence: CASSQDGTGGTQETQYF.

This chain links TRBV3-1 (or the pseudogene TRBV3-2) with TRBJ2-7; tentatively, D is TRBD2 (6 bases). The V gene lost 5 bases and the J gene lost 7 bases, with 12 bases spanning the gap. The CDR3 extends over 12 amino acids. In germline, CDR1 is LGHDT, CDR2 YNNKEL (reference sequence). This CDR3 is CASSTRGGEQYF. The CDR3 DNA reads TGTGCCAGCAGCACAAGGGGAGGAGAGCAGTACTTC.

The gene calls are TRBV4-2 and TRBJ2-6, with a possible D match to TRBD2 (5 bases). This CDR3 spans 20 amino acids. Germline-derived CDR1 and CDR2 are LGHNA and YNFKEQ. V lost 1 base and J 0 bases, leaving 19 bases between the germline ends. CDR3 coding DNA: TGTGCCAGCAGCCAAGCCCCTTCTGCGGGCCTTGGCTCTGGGGCCAACGTCCTGACTTTC. This encodes CASSQAPSAGLGSGANVLTF.

This chain uses TRBV10-1 with TRBJ1-1; D uncertain. This CDR3 is 15 amino acids long. Deletions cut 3 bases from V and 4 bases from J, with 15 bases between. From germline, CDR1 is WNHNN and CDR2 SYGVQD (reference sequence). CDR3: CASSDRGKSRTEAFF. The CDR3 DNA reads as TGCGCCAGCAGTGACCGCGGGAAGTCTCGCACTGAAGCTTTCTTT.

This clone turned up a few times. V gene TRBV6-5 combines with J gene TRBJ1-5, with D uncertain. Deletions cut 0 bases from V and 1 base from J, with 7 bases between. Germline V gene sequence: CDR1 MNHEY, CDR2 SVGAGI. The CDR3 loop spans 15 amino acids. Here the CDR3 reads CASSYSTGSNQPQHF. The CDR3 nucleotides read TGTGCCAGCAGTTACTCGACGGGAAGCAATCAGCCCCAGCATTTT.

The V gene is TRBV5-4, the J gene TRBJ1-1, with 7 bases identical to TRBD1. The J segment lost 1 base and the V segment lost 6 bases, leaving 3 bases of the junction unmatched. This CDR3 comprises 13 residues. The germline gives CDR1 SGHNT, CDR2 YYREEE (reference sequence). The chain's CDR3 is CASTDRANTEAFF. Written as DNA, the CDR3 is TGTGCCAGCACCGACAGGGCGAACACTGAAGCTTTCTTT.

This chain connects TRBV20-1 to TRBJ1-2; D not resolved. The CDR3 is 11 residues long. Germline V gives CDR1 DFQATT, CDR2 SNEGSKA (reference sequence). CDR3 residues: CSSDTNYGYTF. As DNA, the CDR3 is TGCAGCAGCGATACTAACTATGGCTACACCTTC.

This chain uses TRBV3-1 (or the pseudogene TRBV3-2) with TRBJ2-2; D is uncertain. This CDR3 is 15 amino acids long. Germline CDR1 and CDR2: LGHDT and YNNKEL (reference sequence). V lost 2 bases, J lost 0 bases, and 7 bases lay in between. The CDR3 here is CASSQSPANTGELFF. CDR3 coding DNA: TGTGCCAGCAGCCAATCTCCAGCGAACACCGGGGAGCTGTTTTTT.